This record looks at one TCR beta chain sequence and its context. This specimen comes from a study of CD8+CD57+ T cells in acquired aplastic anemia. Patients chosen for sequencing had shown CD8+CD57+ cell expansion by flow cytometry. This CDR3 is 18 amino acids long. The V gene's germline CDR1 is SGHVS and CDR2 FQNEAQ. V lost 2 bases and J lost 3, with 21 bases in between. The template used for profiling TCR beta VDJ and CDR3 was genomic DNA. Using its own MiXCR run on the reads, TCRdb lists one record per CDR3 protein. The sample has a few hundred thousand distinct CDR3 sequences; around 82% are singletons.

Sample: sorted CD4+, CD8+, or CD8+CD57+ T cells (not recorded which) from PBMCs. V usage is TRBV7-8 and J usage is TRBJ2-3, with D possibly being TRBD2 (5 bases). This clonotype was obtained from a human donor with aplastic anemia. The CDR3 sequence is CASSLSRSSENKTDTQYF. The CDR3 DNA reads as TGTGCCAGCAGCTTATCGAGAAGTAGCGAGAACAAGACAGATACGCAGTATTTT.